This entry lists 20 T cell receptor beta chains sequenced from one sample in a study of cytomegalovirus exposure and HLA in healthy donors (dated by TCRdb to between 2016 and 2019). Library creation used the immunoSEQ multiplex PCR assay. A mixture of 60 forward primers for TCR Vbeta segments and 13 reverse primers for TCR Jbeta segments was used in the multiplex PCR. TCRdb retrieved this table from immuneACCESS and kept in-frame rearrangements only. Not all clones are present; in checked studies, unresolved V genes account for under half, and no reason is known for the remainder. For this sample there are around 250,000 clones; around 90% appear just once. Of the sample, 1.5% to 2% falls within the top ten clones. Sequenced sample: PBMCs. These receptors all stem from a girl aged 2-10 years in good health and CMV-seronegative.

The chain couples TRBV19 to TRBJ2-3; 9 bases map to TRBD1. Germline CDR1 reads LNHDA; CDR2 reads SQIVND (reference sequence). This CDR3 has 15 residues. Unmatched junction bases numbered 3, after V lost 3 bases and J lost 2 bases. In DNA form, the CDR3 reads TGTGCCAGTAGTATGGGACAGGGCGTCACAGATACGCAGTATTTT. Amino acids: CASSMGQGVTDTQYF.

The chain employs TRBV10-3 and TRBJ2-1, with D maybe TRBD1 (6 bases). The CDR3 extends over 14 amino acids. CDR1 ENHRY and CDR2 SYGVKD come from the germline V gene. V shed 6 bases and J shed 6 bases, with 15 bases lying between them. DNA of the CDR3: TGTGCCATCAGGCCGAGGGACAACCCCAATGAGCAGTTCTTC. It encodes CAIRPRDNPNEQFF.

The V and J genes are TRBV5-5 and TRBJ2-7; D not resolved. Trimming shortened V by 3 bases and J by 2 bases, and 15 bases separated the two germline ends. Germline V gene lookup returns CDR1 SGHKS and CDR2 YYEKEE (reference sequence). There are 15 residues in the CDR3. CDR3 sequence: CASSYNLVIAYEQYF. In DNA form, the CDR3 reads TGTGCCAGCAGCTACAATCTGGTTATCGCCTACGAGCAGTACTTC. Using reference TRBV5-5 and TRBJ2-7 for the parts outside the CDR3, the full variable domain is DAGVTQSPTHLIKTRGQQVTLRCSPISGHKSVSWYQQVLGQGPQFIFQYYEKEERGRGNFPDRFSARQFPNYSSELNVNALLLGDSALYLCASSYNLVIAYEQYFGPGTRLTVT.

The CDR3 DNA is TGTGCCAGCAGTTCCGTTCCCGGGACTAGCGGTAATGAGCAGTTCTTC. Its translation: CASSSVPGTSGNEQFF. This chain joins TRBV27 and TRBJ2-1; 11 nucleotides match TRBD2. The germline gives CDR1 MNHEY, CDR2 SMNVEV (reference sequence). The V and J ends lost 4 bases and 7 bases, in that order; junction bases with no gene match: 9. The CDR3 totals 16 residues.

The rearrangement uses TRBV18 and TRBJ2-2; 7 bases agree with TRBD2. There are 19 residues in the CDR3. Per germline, CDR1 KGHSH and CDR2 LQKENI. J gave up 0 bases and V 3 bases, and 13 bases lay outside the gene matches. The CDR3 region has the DNA TGTGCCAGCTCACCGCTCGGGGGGACCATAATCGCGAACACCGGGGAGCTGTTTTTT. Amino acids: CASSPLGGTIIANTGELFF.

The gene calls are TRBV11-2 and TRBJ1-4; TRBD1 agrees at 7 bases. In germline, CDR1 is SGHAT, CDR2 FQNNGV. The V segment lost 5 bases and the J segment 5 bases; nucleotides outside the gene matches: 5. CDR3 length equals 14 residues. CDR3 bases: TGTGCCAGCAGCGAACAGGGGACAAATGAAAAACTGTTTTTT. It translates to CASSEQGTNEKLFF.

This clone has just one count. The V call is TRBV6-6, the J call TRBJ1-1; D call uncertain. The CDR3 consists of 12 residues. Trimming left V 8 bases short and J 2 bases short, with 9 bases between. Germline values: CDR1 MNHNY, CDR2 SVGAGI (reference sequence). The CDR3, as DNA: TGTGCCAGCGGGCAGACAAACACTGAAGCTTTCTTT. Translated, it gives CASGQTNTEAFF.

The chain combines TRBV6-5 with TRBJ2-2; possibly TRBD1 for D (6 bases). Germline CDR1 MNHEY, CDR2 SVGAGI. The ends were cut back, 8 bases at V and 5 bases at J, with 12 bases in the middle. The CDR3 contains 13 residues. The CDR3 nucleotides are TGTGCCAGCCGACAGGCGAGGACCGGGGAGCTGTTTTTT. Translating gives CASRQARTGELFF.

Turning to this clone: One end of the junction does not line up with germline, which may come from a read error. The V gene is TRBV4-1, the J gene TRBJ2-7; 12 nucleotides align to TRBD2. Germline V gene lookup returns CDR1 MGHRA and CDR2 YSYEKL. The CDR3 has 15 amino acids. CDR3 DNA sequence: TGCGCCAGCAGCGAGGGACTAGCGGGTCCCTACGAGCAGCACTTC. Amino acids: CASSEGLAGPYEQHF.

The chain couples TRBV28 to TRBJ2-1; TRBD2 matches at 7 bases. The germline V gene encodes CDR1 MDHEN and CDR2 SYDVKM. The length of the CDR3 is 14 residues. V gave up 9 bases and J gave up 5 bases; unmatched junction bases: 10. The CDR3 region is CASRGGYLHNEQFF. The CDR3 nucleotides are TGTGCCAGTCGCGGGGGATACCTTCACAATGAGCAGTTCTTC.

This clone was picked up one time. The chain links TRBV7-2 to TRBJ2-3; D uncertain. The CDR3 spans 12 residues. The ends were cut back, 1 base at V and 6 bases at J, with 5 bases in the middle. Germline CDR1 and CDR2: SGHTA and FQGNSA. The CDR3 DNA reads as TGTGCCAGCAGCTTAGACTCGGATACGCAGTATTTT. Amino acid sequence: CASSLDSDTQYF.

This chain joins TRBV28 and TRBJ1-3; no reliable D call. The CDR3 sequence is 14 residues long. Trimming took off 5 bases at V and 0 bases at J, with 8 bases between the two ends. Germline CDR1 and CDR2: MDHEN and SYDVKM. CDR3 bases: TGTGCCAGCAGTGCTACTAGCTCTGGAAACACCATATATTTT. It codes for CASSATSSGNTIYF.

The V call is TRBV5-6, the J call TRBJ2-2, with D possibly being TRBD1 (5 bases). The CDR3 consists of 14 residues. The V gene lost 2 bases and the J gene lost 4 bases, with 9 bases spanning the gap. Germline CDR1 is SGHDT and CDR2 is YYEEEE. Here the CDR3 DNA reads TGTGCCAGCAGCTTAACAGGTTTCACCGGGGAGCTGTTTTTT. As protein: CASSLTGFTGELFF.

The chain has TRBV13 and TRBJ2-7; no firm D call. Germline assignment: CDR1 PRHDT and CDR2 FYEKMQ (reference sequence). V was cut by 5 bases and J by 0 bases, with 8 bases left in between. The CDR3 is 13 amino acids. CDR3 sequence reads: CASSPYSSYEQYF. CDR3 DNA sequence: TGTGCCAGCAGCCCTTACAGCTCCTACGAGCAGTACTTC.

V usage is TRBV6-5 and J usage is TRBJ1-4; D might be TRBD1 (5 bases). V lost 2 bases to trimming and J lost 7 bases, with 8 bases between them. The CDR3 is 13 amino acids. CDR1 MNHEY and CDR2 SVGAGI come from the germline V gene. The DNA of the CDR3 is TGTGCCAGCAGTTACAGGGGAGGTGAAAAACTGTTTTTT. As protein: CASSYRGGEKLFF.

The rearrangement joins TRBV10-1 to TRBJ2-1; 11 bases fit TRBD2. The junction had 15 bases not matched to a gene; V was cut back by 7 bases and J by 16 bases. The CDR3 sequence is 14 residues long. Germline-derived CDR1 and CDR2 are WNHNN and SYGVQD (reference sequence). The CDR3 nucleotides are TGCGCCAGCATTCCACTAGCGGGAGAACCTCCACCCTTCTTC. Protein product: CASIPLAGEPPPFF.

The V and J genes are TRBV6-1 and TRBJ2-7; D remains ambiguous. The CDR3 runs 11 residues. The V gene's germline CDR1 is MNHNS and CDR2 SASEGT. V dropped 6 bases and J dropped 6 bases, with 9 bases sitting between them. CDR3 region: CASRLGVEQYF. The CDR3 DNA follows: TGTGCCAGCAGATTGGGCGTCGAGCAGTACTTC.

The chain has TRBV6-6 and TRBJ2-6, with D unresolved. With 8 bases removed from V and 4 bases from J, the gap between germline ends came to 6 bases. Looked up from germline, CDR1 is MNHNY and CDR2 is SVGAGI (reference sequence). This CDR3 spans 12 amino acids. CDR3 bases: TGTGCCAGCGGGCTAGGGGCCAACGTCCTGACTTTC. It specifies CASGLGANVLTF.

The rearrangement joins TRBV30 to TRBJ2-1; 10 bases line up with TRBD1. Germline-derived CDR1 and CDR2 are GTSNPN and SVGIG (reference sequence). The CDR3 extends over 16 amino acids. Unmatched junction bases numbered 12, after V lost 3 bases and J lost 7 bases. This CDR3 reads CAWRGTGVVKWNEQFF. Here the CDR3 DNA reads TGTGCCTGGAGGGGGACAGGGGTTGTCAAGTGGAATGAGCAGTTCTTC.

The count of this clone is one. V gene TRBV4-2 combines with J gene TRBJ2-3; D is perhaps TRBD2 (6 bases). V was trimmed by 0 bases and J by 1 base, leaving 11 bases between them. Germline lookup yields CDR1 LGHNA and CDR2 YNFKEQ. The CDR3 loop spans 16 amino acids. In DNA form, the CDR3 reads TGTGCCAGCAGCCAAGATGTCCCTAGCGGCACAGATACGCAGTATTTT. Its protein product is CASSQDVPSGTDTQYF.